Following are 10 T cell receptor beta chains from one sample sequenced in a study of cytomegalovirus exposure and HLA in healthy donors. PCR employed 60 Vbeta and 13 Jbeta primers. Clones were sequenced by immunoSEQ multiplex PCR, and TCRdb holds only the in-frame ones, with some missing. The table lists some 180,000 clones, approximately 78% of them singletons. Input material: PBMCs. The receptors here all came from a woman younger than 45 in good health and CMV-seropositive.

This chain uses TRBV28 with TRBJ2-7, with a tentative D call TRBD2 (5 bases). This CDR3 is 12 amino acids long. The germline V gene has CDR1 MDHEN and CDR2 SYDVKM. V shed 10 bases and J shed 9 bases, with 19 bases lying between them. The CDR3 DNA reads TGTGCCACCTCAGGACTTTTCATCCTGCAGTACTTC. Protein product: CATSGLFILQYF.

The chain employs TRBV7-9 and TRBJ2-5, with TRBD1 matching 9 bases. In germline, CDR1 is SEHNR, CDR2 FQNEAQ (reference sequence). The CDR3 spans 16 residues. J was trimmed by 5 bases and V by 1 base; bases with no gene match: 8. The CDR3 spells CASSLGGTGRSETQYF. The CDR3 DNA reads as TGTGCCAGCAGCTTAGGAGGGACAGGGAGATCTGAGACCCAGTACTTC.

This chain uses TRBV27 with TRBJ2-5; 8 positions match TRBD1. TRBJ2-7 explains the end of the DNA better; the J call may be wrong. Germline CDR1 is MNHEY and CDR2 is SMNVEV (reference sequence). This CDR3 has 14 amino acids. The CDR3 spells CASSSGQGPYEQYF. The CDR3 bases are TGTGCCAGCAGTTCAGGACAGGGCCCCTACGAGCAGTACTTC.

The genes are TRBV15 and TRBJ2-2, with D unclear. Germline CDR1 and CDR2: LNHNV and YYDKDF (reference sequence). The CDR3 sequence is 14 residues long. V was shortened by 3 bases and J by 1 base, with 6 bases between the two germline ends. The CDR3 DNA reads TGTGCCACCAGCAGTTTTCAGAACACCGGGGAGCTGTTTTTT. This gives the protein CATSSFQNTGELFF. Complete variable domain (other parts from reference TRBV15 and TRBJ2-2): DAMVIQNPRYQVTQFGKPVTLSCSQTLNHNVMYWYQQKSSQAPKLLFHYYDKDFNNEADTPDNFQSRRPNTSFCFLDIRSPGLGDTAMYLCATSSFQNTGELFFGEGSRLTVL.

The chain combines TRBV5-1 with TRBJ2-1; TRBD2 aligns across 12 bases. This CDR3 spans 16 amino acids. J was trimmed by 8 bases and V by 4 bases; bases with no gene match: 10. Germline V gene lookup returns CDR1 SGHRS and CDR2 YFSETQ. CDR3 coding DNA: TGCGCCAGCAGCCCAACTAGCGGGGGGACGGGGTATGAGCAGTTCTTC. It codes for CASSPTSGGTGYEQFF.

The chain carries TRBV30 and TRBJ2-7; D ambiguous. Germline CDR1 reads GTSNPN; CDR2 reads SVGIG (reference sequence). Between the trimmed V and J ends, which lost 0 bases and 5 bases, there was a span of 14 bases. The CDR3 is made up of 14 amino acids. The CDR3 DNA reads TGTGCCTGGAGTGTAGGCGGCCCGATTAACGAGCAGTACTTC. As protein: CAWSVGGPINEQYF.

The V and J genes are TRBV9 and TRBJ2-3; D is perhaps TRBD2 (6 bases). The CDR3 has 19 amino acids. Germline lookup yields CDR1 SGDLS and CDR2 YYNGEE. Trimming took 0 bases from V and 2 from J, leaving 22 bases between them. The CDR3 DNA reads as TGTGCCAGCAGCGTAGCTACAATGGCGGGGCCGCTTCACACAGATACGCAGTATTTT. It translates to CASSVATMAGPLHTDTQYF.

The chain is built from TRBV4-2 and TRBJ2-1; 11 bases match TRBD2. Per the germline V gene, CDR1 is LGHNA and CDR2 is YNFKEQ. V lost 1 base and J lost 6; bases outside the gene matches: 5. This CDR3 has 16 amino acids. CDR3 amino acids: CASSQGTSGSRNEQFF. CDR3 nucleotide sequence: TGTGCCAGCAGCCAAGGCACTAGCGGGAGCCGCAATGAGCAGTTCTTC.

CDR3 bases: TGTGCCAGCAGCCCTAAAGTCCTCACCACCTACGAGCAGTACTTC. Translation: CASSPKVLTTYEQYF. The chain links TRBV7-9 to TRBJ2-7, with D unclear. The CDR3 has 15 residues. Germline V gene sequence: CDR1 SEHNR, CDR2 FQNEAQ (reference sequence). Between the trimmed V and J ends, which lost 5 bases and 2 bases, there was a span of 16 bases. Looking up the rest from reference TRBV7-9 and TRBJ2-7 gives the full variable domain: DTGVSQNPRHKITKRGQNVTFRCDPISEHNRLYWYRQTLGQGPEFLTYFQNEAQLEKSRLLSDRFSAERPKGSFSTLEIQRTEQGDSAMYLCASSPKVLTTYEQYFGPGTRLTVT.

This clone occurred a few times. This chain connects TRBV6-5 to TRBJ2-2; the match to TRBD1 covers 9 bases. The CDR3 covers 15 residues. In germline, CDR1 is MNHEY, CDR2 SVGAGI. V shed 2 bases, J shed 5 bases, and the junction held 3 bases outside the gene matches. As DNA, the CDR3 is TGTGCCAGCAGTTACGGGGACAGGGTGACCGGGGAGCTGTTTTTT. Translation gives CASSYGDRVTGELFF.